The sequence of this T cell receptor beta chain was determined in a study of PD-L1 blockade in urothelial cancer. Study-wide context: Atezolizumab at 1,200 mg intravenously every 3 weeks was started by patients around 2014. Analysis of the blood was performed 3 weeks (second dose) and 6 weeks after treatment start.

Sequencing used immunoSEQ multiplex PCR; TCRdb keeps in-frame clones, though not all of them. The sample yields 60,000 to 70,000 clones, 81% seen once. Trimming left V 5 bases short and J 2 bases short, with 5 bases between. Germline lookup yields CDR1 SNHLY and CDR2 FYNNEI. The CDR3 is made up of 12 amino acids. Time point defined: pretreatment peripheral blood. All patients carried locally advanced or metastatic urothelial carcinoma. The material was PBMCs, obtained around atezolizumab (anti-PD-L1) treatment. This sequence originates from a man aged 70 or older with urothelial cancer. The rearrangement joins TRBV2 to TRBJ2-3; D uncertain. The CDR3 is CASSLNTDTQYF. The DNA for the CDR3 is TGTGCCAGCAGTCTTAACACAGATACGCAGTATTTT.